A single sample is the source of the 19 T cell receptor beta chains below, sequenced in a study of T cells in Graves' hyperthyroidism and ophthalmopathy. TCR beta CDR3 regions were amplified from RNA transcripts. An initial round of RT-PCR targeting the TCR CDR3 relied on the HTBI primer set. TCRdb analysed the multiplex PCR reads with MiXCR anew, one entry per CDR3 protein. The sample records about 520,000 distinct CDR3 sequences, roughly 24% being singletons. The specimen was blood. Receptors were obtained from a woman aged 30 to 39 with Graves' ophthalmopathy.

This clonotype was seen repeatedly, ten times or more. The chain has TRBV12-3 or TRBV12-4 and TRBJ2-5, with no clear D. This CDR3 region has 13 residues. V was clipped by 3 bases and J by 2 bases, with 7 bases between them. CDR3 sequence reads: CASSFSQQETQYF. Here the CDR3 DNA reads TGTGCCAGCAGTTTCAGCCAACAAGAGACCCAGTACTTC.

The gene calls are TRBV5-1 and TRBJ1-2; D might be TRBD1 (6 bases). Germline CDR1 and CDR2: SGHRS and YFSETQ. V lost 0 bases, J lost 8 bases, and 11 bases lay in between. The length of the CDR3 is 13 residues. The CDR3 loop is CASSLGGRGGYTF. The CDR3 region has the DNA TGCGCCAGCAGCTTGGGCGGCAGGGGAGGCTACACCTTC. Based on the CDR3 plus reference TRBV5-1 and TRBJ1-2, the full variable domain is KAGVTQTPRYLIKTRGQQVTLSCSPISGHRSVSWYQQTPGQGLQFLFEYFSETQRNKGNFPGRFSGRQFSNSRSEMNVSTLELGDSALYLCASSLGGRGGYTFGSGTRLTVV.

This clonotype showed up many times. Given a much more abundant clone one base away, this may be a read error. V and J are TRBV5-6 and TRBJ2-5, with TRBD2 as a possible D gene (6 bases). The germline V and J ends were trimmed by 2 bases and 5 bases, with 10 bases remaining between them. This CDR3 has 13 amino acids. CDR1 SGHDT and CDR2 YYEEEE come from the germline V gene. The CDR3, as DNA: TGTGCCAGCAGCTTAACTAGCTTGGAGACCCAGTACTTC. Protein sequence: CASSLTSLETQYF.

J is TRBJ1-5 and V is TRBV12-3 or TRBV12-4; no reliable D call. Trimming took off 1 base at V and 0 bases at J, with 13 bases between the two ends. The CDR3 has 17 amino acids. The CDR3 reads CASSLDPIQVSNQPQHF. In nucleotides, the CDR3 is TGTGCCAGCAGTTTAGACCCCATCCAGGTTAGCAATCAGCCCCAGCATTTT.

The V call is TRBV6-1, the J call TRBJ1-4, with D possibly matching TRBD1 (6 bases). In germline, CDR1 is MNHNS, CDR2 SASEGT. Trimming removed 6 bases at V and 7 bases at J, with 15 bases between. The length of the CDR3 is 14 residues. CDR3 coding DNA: TGTGCCAGCAGGCACAGGGTAGAAGTTGAAAAACTGTTTTTT. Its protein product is CASRHRVEVEKLFF.

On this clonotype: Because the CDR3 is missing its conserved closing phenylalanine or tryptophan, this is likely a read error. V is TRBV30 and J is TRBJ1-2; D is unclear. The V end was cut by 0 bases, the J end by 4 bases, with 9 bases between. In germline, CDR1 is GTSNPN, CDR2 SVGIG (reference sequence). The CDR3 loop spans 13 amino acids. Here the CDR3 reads CAWSVGVGYGYTV. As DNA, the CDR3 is TGTGCCTGGAGTGTTGGTGTAGGCTATGGCTACACCGTC.

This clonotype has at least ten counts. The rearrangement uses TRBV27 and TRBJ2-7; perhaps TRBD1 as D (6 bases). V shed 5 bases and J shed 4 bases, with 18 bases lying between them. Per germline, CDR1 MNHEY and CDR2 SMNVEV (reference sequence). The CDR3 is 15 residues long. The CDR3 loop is CASSPPGTTFYEQYF. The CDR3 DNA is TGTGCCAGCAGTCCCCCAGGGACAACCTTTTACGAGCAGTACTTC.

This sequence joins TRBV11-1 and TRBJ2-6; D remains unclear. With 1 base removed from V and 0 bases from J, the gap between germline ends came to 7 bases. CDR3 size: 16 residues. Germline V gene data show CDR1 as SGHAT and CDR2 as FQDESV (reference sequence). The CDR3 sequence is CASSLDFGSGANVLTF. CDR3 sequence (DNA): TGTGCCAGCAGCTTAGATTTCGGCTCTGGGGCCAACGTCCTGACTTTC.

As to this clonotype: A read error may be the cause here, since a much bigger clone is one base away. CDR3: CASSRLPGQGNEQYV. The CDR3 DNA sequence: TGTGCCAGCAGTCGACTCCCGGGACAGGGGAACGAGCAGTACGTC. The V gene is TRBV6-2 or TRBV6-3, the J gene TRBJ2-7; 10 bases map to TRBD1. CDR1 and CDR2 from the germline V gene are MNHEY and SVGEGT. With V trimmed by 5 bases and J by 5 bases, 9 bases remained unmatched. The CDR3 is 15 residues long.

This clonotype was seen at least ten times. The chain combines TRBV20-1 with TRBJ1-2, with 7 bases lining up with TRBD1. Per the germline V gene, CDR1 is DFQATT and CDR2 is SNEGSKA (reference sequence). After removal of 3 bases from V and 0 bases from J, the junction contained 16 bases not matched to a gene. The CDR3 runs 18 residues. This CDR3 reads CSASLGQANYRSNYGYTF. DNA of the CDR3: TGCAGTGCTAGTCTCGGACAGGCCAATTACCGATCTAACTATGGCTACACCTTC.

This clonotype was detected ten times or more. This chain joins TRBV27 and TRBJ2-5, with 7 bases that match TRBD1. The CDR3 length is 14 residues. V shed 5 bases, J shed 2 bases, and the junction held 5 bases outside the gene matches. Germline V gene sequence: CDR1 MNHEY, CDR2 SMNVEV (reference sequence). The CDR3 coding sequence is TGTGCCAGCAGTCCCAACAGGGGTCAAGAGACCCAGTACTTC. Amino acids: CASSPNRGQETQYF.

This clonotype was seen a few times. Here the CDR3 reads CASSQGTGFYPQHF. Written as DNA, the CDR3 is TGCGCCAGCAGCCAAGGGACAGGGTTTTATCCCCAGCATTTT. The V call is TRBV4-3, the J call TRBJ1-5; 8 bases fit TRBD1. Germline assignment: CDR1 LGHNA and CDR2 YSLEER. The CDR3 runs 14 residues. V lost 1 base and J lost 10; bases outside the gene matches: 6.

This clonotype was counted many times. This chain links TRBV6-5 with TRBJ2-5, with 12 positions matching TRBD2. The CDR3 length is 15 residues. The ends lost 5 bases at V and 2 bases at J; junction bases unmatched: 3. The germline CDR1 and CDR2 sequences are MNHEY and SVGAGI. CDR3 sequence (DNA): TGTGCCAGCAGTCGACTAGCGGGGGAACAAGAGACCCAGTACTTC. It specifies CASSRLAGEQETQYF.

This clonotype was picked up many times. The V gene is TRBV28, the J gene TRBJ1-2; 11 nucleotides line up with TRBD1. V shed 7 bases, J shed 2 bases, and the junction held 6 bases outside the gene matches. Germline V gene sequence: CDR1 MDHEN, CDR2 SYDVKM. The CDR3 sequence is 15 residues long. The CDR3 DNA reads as TGTGCCAGCAACGTGGGGACAGGGGGAAACTATGGCTACACCTTC. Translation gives CASNVGTGGNYGYTF.

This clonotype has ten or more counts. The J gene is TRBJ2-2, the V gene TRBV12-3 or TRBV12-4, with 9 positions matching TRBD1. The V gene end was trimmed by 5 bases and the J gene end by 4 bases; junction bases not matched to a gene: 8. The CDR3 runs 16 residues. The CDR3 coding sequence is TGTGCCAGCAGTACACCACAGGGGGCGAGCACCGGGGAGCTGTTTTTT. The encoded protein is CASSTPQGASTGELFF.

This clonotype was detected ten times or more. The CDR3 bases are TGTGCCAGCAGCCGTCAGAGGGAGACTGAAGCTTTCTTT. Translating it yields CASSRQRETEAFF. The rearrangement joins TRBV7-2 to TRBJ1-1; D gene unclear. The CDR3 has 13 amino acids. The V end lost 5 bases, the J end lost 5 bases, and 12 bases lay between the germline ends. The germline CDR1 and CDR2 sequences are SGHTA and FQGNSA.

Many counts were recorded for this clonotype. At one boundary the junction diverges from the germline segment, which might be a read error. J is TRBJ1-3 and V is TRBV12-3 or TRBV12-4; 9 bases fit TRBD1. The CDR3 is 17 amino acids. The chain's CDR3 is CASSAGTGTSSGNTTYF. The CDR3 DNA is TGTGCCAGCAGCGCAGGGACAGGGACGAGCTCTGGAAACACCACATATTTT.

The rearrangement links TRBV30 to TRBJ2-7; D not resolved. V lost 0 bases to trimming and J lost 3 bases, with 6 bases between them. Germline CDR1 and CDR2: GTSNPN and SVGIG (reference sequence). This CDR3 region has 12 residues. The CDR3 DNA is TGTGCCTGGAGTGTACCGAGCTACGAGCAGTACTTC. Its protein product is CAWSVPSYEQYF. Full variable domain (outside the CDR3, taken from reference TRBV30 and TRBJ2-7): SQTIHQWPATLVQPVGSPLSLECTVEGTSNPNLYWYRQAAGRGLQLLFYSVGIGQISSEVPQNLSASRPQDRQFILSSKKLLLSDSGFYLCAWSVPSYEQYFGPGTRLTVT.

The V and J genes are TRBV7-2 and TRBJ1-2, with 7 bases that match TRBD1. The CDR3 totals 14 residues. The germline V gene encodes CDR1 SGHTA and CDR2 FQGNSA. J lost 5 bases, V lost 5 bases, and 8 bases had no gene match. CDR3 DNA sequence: TGTGCCAGCAGCATGAACAGGGGCGAATATGGCTACACCTTC. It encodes CASSMNRGEYGYTF.